Included here is one T cell receptor beta chain sequence, with context. Antigen specificity is unknown. The data stem from a study of cytomegalovirus exposure and HLA in healthy donors. PCR involved 60 Vbeta and 13 Jbeta primers. Some clones are missing from TCRdb's copy, which holds only in-frame ones; the method was immunoSEQ multiplex PCR. The data contain roughly 110,000 clones, about 81% of them seen just once; the ten biggest clones take up 2.5% to 3%. Findings and caveats of the study: A later analysis found that most CMV-associated TCR beta chains appeared HLA-restricted. With DRB1 most and HLA-C fewest, TCR association rates differed between HLA loci in a later analysis. Most of the TCR beta V segments (in an earlier analysis) were productive either about 87% or about 30% of the time.

Trimming took off 1 base at V and 6 bases at J, with 11 bases between the two ends. CDR1 is SGDLS and CDR2 is YYNGEE in the germline V gene. The CDR3 contains 14 residues. The sample taken for sequencing was PBMCs. The chain is built from TRBV9 and TRBJ1-5, with D unclear. This TCR derives from a male donor in good health and CMV-seropositive. The CDR3 sequence: CASSVSSGGQPQHF. CDR3 nucleotides: TGTGCCAGCAGCGTATCAAGCGGAGGTCAGCCCCAGCATTTT.